This T cell receptor (beta chain) was captured in a study of blood T cell repertoires in COVID-19. As for the study in general: Both acute and convalescent COVID-19 samples were obtained from the United States, Italy and Spain. PBMCs, B-cell-depleted T cells, or T cells provided the cDNA or gDNA that made up the material.

Per the original data handling: Amplifying reference gene primers gave estimates of nucleated cell counts. Sequenced by immunoSEQ multiplex PCR; TCRdb stores in-frame clones only, minus some. From that table come the V and J calls and clone size; the DNA was used to work out D and trimming. This table has about 68,000 clones, approximately 80% appearing once. Per germline, CDR1 LGHDT and CDR2 YNNKEL (reference sequence). The CDR3 is 15 residues long. The V gene lost 0 bases and the J gene lost 3 bases, with 11 bases spanning the gap. The chain recombines TRBV3-1 (or the pseudogene TRBV3-2) with TRBJ1-2; D is ambiguous. The receptor was derived from a human donor in a cohort sampled during active COVID-19. Sequencing used peripheral blood. The CDR3 DNA reads TGTGCCAGCAGCCAAGATCACTCTTCCGACTATGGCTACACCTTC. Amino acids: CASSQDHSSDYGYTF.